This T cell receptor beta chain stems from a study of T cell responses to AZD1222 COVID-19 vaccine. Study-level findings and limits: Among AZD1222 vaccinees, only six were seropositive at baseline.

Concerning this clone: The antigen is undetermined.

Libraries were prepared by immunoSEQ multiplex PCR; TCRdb keeps only in-frame clonotypes and omits some of them. Here the sample spans more than 95,000 clones, about 89% being singletons. CDR1 and CDR2 (germline): SNHLY, FYNNEI. This CDR3 is 13 amino acids long. V was clipped by 8 bases and J by 7 bases, with 18 bases between them. This receptor was taken from an adult in good health. Source: peripheral blood, taken on day 0 of AZD1222 vaccination. V gene TRBV2 combines with J gene TRBJ2-7, with D unresolved. The CDR3 spells CASYRTRLGEQYF. In DNA, the CDR3 is TGTGCCAGCTACCGGACCCGTCTGGGAGAGCAGTACTTC.